This T cell receptor (beta chain) derives from a study of blood T cell repertoires in COVID-19. Study information: From T cells, B-cell-depleted T cells, or PBMCs came the material, which was cDNA or gDNA.

Participants, about 18 to 90 years old, spanned fewer than 30 US areas. In the original workflow: Cell counts per sample came from amplifying reference gene primers. Clones were read by immunoSEQ multiplex PCR, and TCRdb kept only the in-frame ones, dropping some. V, J and clone size reflect that table, while D and trimming were determined from the DNA. The sample includes about 220,000 clones, 84% of them seen just once. From germline, CDR1 is MDHEN and CDR2 SYDVKM. The V and J ends lost 2 bases and 10 bases, in that order; junction bases with no gene match: 10. The CDR3 sequence is 16 residues long.

The chain joins TRBV28 to TRBJ1-6; 8 bases match TRBD1. Source material: PBMCs or T cells enriched from blood (not recorded which). The TCR originated in a woman aged 40 to 50 who had recovered from COVID-19. Here the CDR3 reads CASSLPGTGVGSPLHF. The CDR3 nucleotides are TGTGCCAGCAGTTTACCCGGGACAGGCGTGGGCTCACCCCTCCACTTT.